One sample yielded the 17 T cell receptor beta chains listed below, sequenced in a study of blood T cell repertoires in COVID-19. This table comes from immunoSEQ multiplex PCR, and its TCRdb copy is limited to in-frame clones, with some not included. The sample consists of over 130,000 clones, less than 80% of them appearing once. Sequenced: peripheral blood. The source of these receptors is a woman at least 80 years old with active or convalescent COVID-19.

J is TRBJ1-2 and V is TRBV4-1; D ambiguous. Trimming left V 0 bases short and J 6 bases short, with 11 bases between. The CDR3 runs 14 residues. The germline V gene encodes CDR1 MGHRA and CDR2 YSYEKL. CDR3 nucleotide sequence: TGCGCCAGCAGCCAAGATCCTTCCCGAGATGGCTACACCTTC. Its translation is CASSQDPSRDGYTF.

This clone was counted once. The gene calls are TRBV15 and TRBJ1-5; D is unclear. CDR1 and CDR2 from the germline V gene are LNHNV and YYDKDF (reference sequence). The V end was cut by 2 bases, the J end by 0 bases, with 8 bases between. The CDR3 contains 15 residues. CDR3: CATSRSRVSNQPQHF. CDR3 nucleotides: TGTGCCACCAGCAGATCTCGGGTTAGCAATCAGCCCCAGCATTTT.

This sequence joins TRBV19 and TRBJ1-5; perhaps TRBD1 as D (5 bases). V shed 6 bases and J shed 2 bases, with 20 bases lying between them. CDR1 is LNHDA and CDR2 is SQIVND in the germline V gene (reference sequence). The CDR3 length is 17 residues. In DNA, the CDR3 is TGTGCCAGTAGGCTGAACACGGGGAGGGGTGGCAATCAGCCCCAGCATTTT. Its protein product is CASRLNTGRGGNQPQHF.

The chain combines TRBV2 with TRBJ2-5; the D gene is possibly TRBD1 (6 bases). The CDR3 is made up of 14 amino acids. Germline V lookup: CDR1 SNHLY, CDR2 FYNNEI. V lost 6 bases, J lost 3 bases, and 14 bases lay in between. The chain's CDR3 is CASSRLQGKETQYF. The CDR3 nucleotides read TGTGCCAGCAGCCGGTTACAGGGAAAAGAGACCCAGTACTTC.

This clone was detected many times. This sequence joins TRBV7-2 and TRBJ1-2; possible D gene TRBD1, 6 bases. The CDR3 has 14 amino acids. The V end was cut by 3 bases, the J end by 6 bases, with 14 bases between. Per the germline V gene, CDR1 is SGHTA and CDR2 is FQGNSA. In DNA, the CDR3 is TGTGCCAGCAGCTTGAGTCGGGGGGCAGATGGCTACACCTTC. This gives the protein CASSLSRGADGYTF.

This clone showed up just once. For the CDR3, the DNA is TGTGCCACCAGCAGAGATCGAGCGAAGGCAGCTTTCTTT. It encodes CATSRDRAKAAFF. The gene calls are TRBV15 and TRBJ1-1; D not resolved. V was clipped by 0 bases and J by 10 bases, with 12 bases between them. CDR1 LNHNV and CDR2 YYDKDF come from the germline V gene (reference sequence). CDR3 size: 13 residues.

The sample holds a few counts of this clone. The chain is built from TRBV3-1 (or the pseudogene TRBV3-2) and TRBJ2-2; TRBD2 agrees at 9 bases. V shed 3 bases and J 2 bases; nucleotides not matched to a gene: 13. CDR3 size: 19 residues. Looked up from germline, CDR1 is LGHDT and CDR2 is YNNKEL (reference sequence). The CDR3 loop reads CASSHIPRLAGSNTGELFF. In DNA, the CDR3 is TGTGCCAGCAGCCACATACCTCGGCTAGCGGGGTCTAACACCGGGGAGCTGTTTTTT.

This clone has just one count. J is TRBJ1-2 and V is TRBV4-2, with TRBD1 matching over 10 bases. The CDR3 is 15 amino acids. Germline V lookup: CDR1 LGHNA, CDR2 YNFKEQ. V was pared by 4 bases and J by 8 bases, with 10 bases of the junction left unmatched. This CDR3 reads CASSPLTGTGVGYTF. DNA for the CDR3: TGTGCCAGCAGCCCGTTGACAGGGACAGGGGTCGGCTACACCTTC.

The V call is TRBV4-1, the J call TRBJ2-1; D might be TRBD2 (6 bases). Germline V gene sequence: CDR1 MGHRA, CDR2 YSYEKL. The CDR3 length is 13 residues. Trimming cost V 0 bases and J 12 bases, with 12 bases left between them. The CDR3 DNA sequence: TGCGCCAGCAGCCAAGACGGGGGAGAGGGGCAGTTCTTC. Amino acids: CASSQDGGEGQFF.

J is TRBJ2-5 and V is TRBV30, with 8 bases lining up with TRBD2. CDR1 GTSNPN and CDR2 SVGIG come from the germline V gene (reference sequence). With V trimmed by 3 bases and J by 4 bases, 4 bases remained unmatched. This CDR3 spans 13 amino acids. CDR3 nucleotide sequence: TGTGCCTGGAGATTAGCGGGGACAGAGACCCAGTACTTC. Translated: CAWRLAGTETQYF.

The chain couples TRBV5-6 to TRBJ2-2; TRBD1 agrees at 8 bases. This CDR3 region has 16 residues. V shed 2 bases and J 3 bases; nucleotides not matched to a gene: 6. The germline V gene encodes CDR1 SGHDT and CDR2 YYEEEE. This chain's CDR3 is CASSFTRGLDTGELFF. The CDR3 DNA sequence: TGTGCCAGCAGCTTTACCAGGGGGCTGGACACCGGGGAGCTGTTTTTT.

This clone showed up just a few times. The chain combines TRBV15 with TRBJ1-2, with 8 bases matching TRBD1. Germline values: CDR1 LNHNV, CDR2 YYDKDF (reference sequence). After removal of 0 bases from V and 2 bases from J, the junction contained 5 bases not matched to a gene. The CDR3 covers 16 residues. The CDR3 loop is CATSRERTGPNYGYTF. The CDR3, as DNA: TGTGCCACCAGCAGAGAACGGACAGGGCCGAACTATGGCTACACCTTC.

V and J are TRBV27 and TRBJ2-7, with D possibly being TRBD1 (6 bases). Germline values: CDR1 MNHEY, CDR2 SMNVEV (reference sequence). V was trimmed by 6 bases and J by 2 bases, leaving 23 bases between them. The CDR3 has 17 residues. In nucleotides, the CDR3 is TGTGCCAGCAGCTTTACCTTGGGGGCGGGCCTAACCTACGAGCAGTACTTC. Translation gives CASSFTLGAGLTYEQYF.

In this sample, this clone turned up once. The chain joins TRBV5-4 to TRBJ2-6; perhaps TRBD2 as D (5 bases). V gave up 0 bases and J gave up 2 bases, with 6 bases separating them. The CDR3 has 15 residues. Germline values: CDR1 SGHNT, CDR2 YYREEE (reference sequence). CDR3 sequence: CASSLEGAGANVLTF. In DNA form, the CDR3 reads TGTGCCAGCAGCTTGGAGGGAGCTGGGGCCAACGTCCTGACTTTC.

This rearrangement joins TRBV5-4 to TRBJ2-2; D unresolved. The length of the CDR3 is 15 residues. With 3 bases removed from V and 1 base from J, the gap between germline ends came to 10 bases. Per the germline V gene, CDR1 is SGHNT and CDR2 is YYREEE (reference sequence). The CDR3 region is CASSSLTRNTGELFF. In DNA form, the CDR3 reads TGTGCCAGCAGCTCCCTTACCAGGAACACCGGGGAGCTGTTTTTT.

On this clone: This sample includes further DNA sequences coding for the same CDR3. V is TRBV30 and J is TRBJ1-1, with TRBD1 as a possible D gene (6 bases). Germline assignment: CDR1 GTSNPN and CDR2 SVGIG (reference sequence). V was pared by 8 bases and J by 3 bases, with 37 bases between. This CDR3 is built from 20 residues. The CDR3 loop is CAGLVGTGLILGGRDTEAFF. In DNA form, the CDR3 reads TGTGCCGGATTGGTCGGAACAGGGTTGATTCTAGGGGGACGCGACACTGAAGCTTTCTTT.

The V call is TRBV6-6, the J call TRBJ1-4; perhaps TRBD1 as D (6 bases). Germline CDR1 MNHNY, CDR2 SVGAGI (reference sequence). V was shortened by 6 bases and J by 8 bases, with 22 bases between the two germline ends. This CDR3 contains 16 residues. In DNA form, the CDR3 reads TGTGCCAGCAGCCGAATACAGGGAGGGGGTCGAGAAAAACTGTTTTTT. Translating it yields CASSRIQGGGREKLFF.